This TCR beta chain was identified during a study of cytotoxic CD8 clonotypes in ibrutinib-treated CLL. Study-wide results and limits: Progressing and sustained-remission patients had different sampling times. Private clonotypes, not public ones, expanded at ibrutinib response.

In this sample, this clone turned up once. Its specificity is not known. Targeted sequencing depth ranged from 1 in 200,000 to 1 in 1 million T cells. The table came from immunoSEQ multiplex PCR; TCRdb's copy has only in-frame clones and leaves some out. The sample gives about 270,000 clones, roughly three quarters of which show up once; approximately 5.1% is in the top ten. The CDR3 totals 15 residues. CDR1 is LNHNV, CDR2 YYDKDF, per germline (reference sequence). After removal of 2 bases from V and 6 bases from J, the junction contained 4 bases not matched to a gene. The V call is TRBV15, the J call TRBJ2-2, with 9 bases identical to TRBD1. The source was PBMCs, collected at disease progression, from a patient treated with ibrutinib. This clonotype was sampled from a human donor with chronic lymphocytic leukemia. The CDR3 region has the DNA TGTGCCACCAGCAGAAGGACAGGGGCGCCCGGGGAGCTGTTTTTT. The encoded protein is CATSRRTGAPGELFF.